This T cell receptor (beta chain) is from a study of Ad26.COV2.S vaccination and SARS-CoV-2 variants. Noted treatment: some 20 received Ad26.COV2.S at low or high dose, single or two shots; about five received placebo; per-sample allocation not given. It was on day 63 after the first vaccine or placebo injection that samples were taken. CDR1 SGHVS and CDR2 FQNEAQ come from the germline V gene. Deletions cut 5 bases from V and 1 base from J, with 11 bases between. The CDR3 extends over 14 amino acids. Generated by immunoSEQ multiplex PCR, the TCRdb table keeps only in-frame clones and is missing some. The table shows 350,000 to 450,000 clones, with roughly 90% occurring only once.

The sample consisted of peripheral blood, taken in a trial of Ad26.COV2.S vaccine versus placebo. The sequence derives from a person between 18 and 59 years old who received the Ad26.COV2.S COVID-19 vaccine or a placebo. The V and J genes are TRBV7-8 and TRBJ2-5, with D perhaps TRBD2 (5 bases). The CDR3 spells CASSREGFQETQYF. CDR3 DNA sequence: TGTGCCAGCAGCCGCGAGGGTTTCCAAGAGACCCAGTACTTC. The full variable domain, with the rest looked up from reference TRBV7-8 and TRBJ2-5, is GAGVSQSPRYKVAKRGQDVALRCDPISGHVSLFWYQQALGQGPEFLTYFQNEAQLDKSGLPSDRFFAERPEGSVSTLKIQRTQQEDSAVYLCASSREGFQETQYFGPGTRLLVL.